Following are 29 T cell receptor beta chains from one sample sequenced in a study of T cell responses to AZD1222 COVID-19 vaccine. TCRdb keeps only in-frame clones here, not all; method: immunoSEQ multiplex PCR. This table holds tens of thousands of clones, around four fifths found once. The specimen comprised peripheral blood, sampled on day 0 of AZD1222 vaccination. The receptor set was obtained from an adult in good health.

The chain links TRBV9 to TRBJ1-2; maybe TRBD1 (6 bases). Germline V gene data show CDR1 as SGDLS and CDR2 as YYNGEE. The CDR3 totals 15 residues. Trimming stripped 0 bases from V and 4 bases from J, with 13 bases between. CDR3 sequence reads: CASSVDRGAAYGYTF. The CDR3 nucleotides read TGTGCCAGCAGCGTAGATCGGGGGGCGGCCTATGGCTACACCTTC.

V usage is TRBV6-2 or TRBV6-3 and J usage is TRBJ1-5; D is perhaps TRBD1 (5 bases). The CDR3 runs 15 residues. From germline, CDR1 is MNHEY and CDR2 SVGEGT. Trimming removed 6 bases at V and 3 bases at J, with 15 bases between. Here the CDR3 DNA reads TGTGCCAGCAGCTCGGCCAGGGCCATCAATCAGCCCCAGCATTTT. Protein sequence: CASSSARAINQPQHF.

This clone has only one observation. The chain uses TRBV19 and TRBJ1-1; D remains ambiguous. There are 14 residues in the CDR3. Germline V gene lookup returns CDR1 LNHDA and CDR2 SQIVND (reference sequence). Trimming removed 6 bases at V and 1 base at J, with 12 bases between. The CDR3 loop is CASSPGRANTEAFF. Written as DNA, the CDR3 is TGTGCCAGTAGCCCGGGGAGGGCGAACACTGAAGCTTTCTTT. Variable domain in full (rest from reference TRBV19 and TRBJ1-1): DGGITQSPKYLFRKEGQNVTLSCEQNLNHDAMYWYRQDPGQGLRLIYYSQIVNDFQKGDIAEGYSVSREKKESFPLTVTSAQKNPTAFYLCASSPGRANTEAFFGQGTRLTVV.

The chain couples TRBV28 to TRBJ1-2, with TRBD1 as a possible D gene (6 bases). CDR1 and CDR2 from the germline V gene are MDHEN and SYDVKM. This CDR3 spans 14 amino acids. V lost 7 bases and J 8 bases, leaving 20 bases between the germline ends. CDR3 region: CASTDPPGTGGYTF. CDR3 coding DNA: TGTGCCAGCACCGACCCCCCCGGCACAGGGGGCTACACCTTC.

This clone was seen ten or more times. The chain combines TRBV5-1 with TRBJ2-7, with 9 bases identical to TRBD1. Per germline, CDR1 SGHRS and CDR2 YFSETQ. V shed 8 bases and J 7 bases; nucleotides not matched to a gene: 13. The CDR3 consists of 14 residues. DNA for the CDR3: TGCGCCAGTGCCACAGGGGGCGCCTATAAAGAGCAGTACTTC. It yields the protein CASATGGAYKEQYF.

CDR3: CASSYGQGREGYTF. DNA for the CDR3: TGCGCCAGCAGCTACGGACAGGGGAGGGAGGGCTACACCTTC. The V and J genes are TRBV5-1 and TRBJ1-2; TRBD1 agrees at 9 bases. The CDR3 is 14 residues long. V shed 3 bases and J 8 bases; nucleotides not matched to a gene: 8. Per the germline V gene, CDR1 is SGHRS and CDR2 is YFSETQ.

The chain recombines TRBV9 with TRBJ2-2; D may be TRBD1 or TRBD2 (7 bases each). The germline CDR1 and CDR2 sequences are SGDLS and YYNGEE. Trimming stripped 4 bases from V and 4 bases from J, with 20 bases between. CDR3 length: 17 amino acids. The CDR3 nucleotides read TGTGCCAGCAGCCCCCAGGGGGGCGGGGGAGGCACCGGGGAGCTGTTTTTT. Translation gives CASSPQGGGGGTGELFF.

The rearrangement joins TRBV4-3 to TRBJ1-2; a weak D match, TRBD1 (6 bases). The V end was cut by 0 bases, the J end by 8 bases, with 19 bases between. This CDR3 is built from 16 residues. In germline, CDR1 is LGHNA, CDR2 YSLEER. CDR3 amino acids: CASSQELGQGREGYTF. The CDR3 DNA is TGCGCCAGCAGCCAAGAACTCGGTCAGGGGAGAGAGGGCTACACCTTC.

The table lists this clone with a count of one. Germline is not matched at one junction end, which may reflect a read error. The J gene is TRBJ2-1, the V gene TRBV7-2; TRBD2 matches 10 bases. Per the germline V gene, CDR1 is SGHTA and CDR2 is FQGNSA. The CDR3 runs to 15 residues. For the CDR3, the DNA is TGTGCCAGCAGCCTAGCGGGGGCCTCCTACAATGAGCAGTTCTTC. This translates into CASSLAGASYNEQFF.

CDR3 region: CATSPRPVSTNEKLFF. The CDR3 coding sequence is TGTGCCACCAGCCCCCGTCCAGTGTCAACTAATGAAAAACTGTTTTTT. This sequence joins TRBV15 and TRBJ1-4, with D uncertain. Trimming cost V 5 bases and J 0 bases, with 13 bases left between them. This CDR3 comprises 16 residues. Germline V lookup: CDR1 LNHNV, CDR2 YYDKDF (reference sequence).

This chain connects TRBV7-2 to TRBJ1-1; the D is unclear. V was cut by 1 base and J by 4 bases, with 7 bases left in between. The CDR3 length is 13 residues. Germline CDR1 is SGHTA and CDR2 is FQGNSA. In DNA, the CDR3 is TGTGCCAGCAGCTTAGGGGGTGGCACTGAAGCTTTCTTT. It is translated as CASSLGGGTEAFF.

V usage is TRBV7-2 and J usage is TRBJ2-1; the D is unclear. CDR3 length: 11 residues. Germline V gives CDR1 SGHTA, CDR2 FQGNSA. The ends were cut back, 7 bases at V and 4 bases at J, with 5 bases in the middle. CDR3 in amino acids: CASTNYNEQFF. Here the CDR3 DNA reads TGTGCCAGCACCAATTACAATGAGCAGTTCTTC.

V gene TRBV19 combines with J gene TRBJ2-1, with TRBD2 matching over 7 bases. Unmatched junction bases numbered 14, after V lost 7 bases and J lost 8 bases. The CDR3 runs 15 residues. Germline V CDR1 and CDR2: LNHDA, SQIVND (reference sequence). CDR3 amino acids: CASTSMRTRFDEQFF. In nucleotides, the CDR3 is TGTGCCAGTACCTCCATGCGGACTAGGTTCGATGAGCAGTTCTTC.

The chain uses TRBV7-9 and TRBJ1-2; TRBD1 is a possible D gene (5 bases). CDR1 and CDR2 from the germline V gene are SEHNR and FQNEAQ (reference sequence). Trimming left V 8 bases short and J 2 bases short, with 9 bases between. The CDR3 extends over 12 amino acids. CDR3 loop: CASSRANYGYTF. The CDR3, as DNA: TGTGCCAGCTCCAGGGCCAACTATGGCTACACCTTC.

This clone was seen once. The rearrangement links TRBV28 to TRBJ2-3, with D unresolved. Germline CDR1 and CDR2: MDHEN and SYDVKM. V lost 2 bases and J 0 bases, leaving 3 bases between the germline ends. The CDR3 has 13 amino acids. Written as DNA, the CDR3 is TGTGCCAGCAGTTTAGGGAGCACAGATACGCAGTATTTT. It translates to CASSLGSTDTQYF.

V gene TRBV6-6 combines with J gene TRBJ1-1; unclear D gene. Germline values: CDR1 MNHNY, CDR2 SVGAGI (reference sequence). The CDR3 sequence is 16 residues long. Deletions cut 6 bases from V and 4 bases from J, with 21 bases between. The CDR3 DNA follows: TGTGCCAGCAGCTACCCCGAACGCAGACTTGGCACTGAAGCTTTCTTT. Its translation is CASSYPERRLGTEAFF.

The chain recombines TRBV28 with TRBJ1-5; D is possibly TRBD1 (5 bases). Germline V gives CDR1 MDHEN, CDR2 SYDVKM. The CDR3 covers 16 residues. V lost 4 bases and J lost 3, with 16 bases in between. The CDR3 nucleotides read TGTGCCAGCAGTTCACTATCCGACAGTATCAATCAGCCCCAGCATTTT. Translated, it gives CASSSLSDSINQPQHF.

The V and J genes are TRBV7-2 and TRBJ2-5, with TRBD1 matching 7 bases. V shed 7 bases, J shed 1 base, and the junction held 6 bases outside the gene matches. The CDR3 is 14 amino acids. Germline V CDR1 and CDR2: SGHTA, FQGNSA. The CDR3 loop reads CASKLGTAQETQYF. CDR3 sequence (DNA): TGTGCCAGCAAACTCGGGACAGCCCAAGAGACCCAGTACTTC.

V usage is TRBV5-1 and J usage is TRBJ2-3; 14 nucleotides line up with TRBD2. Per germline, CDR1 SGHRS and CDR2 YFSETQ. J gave up 6 bases and V 3 bases, and 3 bases lay outside the gene matches. CDR3 length equals 15 residues. In nucleotides, the CDR3 is TGCGCCAGCAGCTCTAGGACTAGCGGGAGGGATACGCAGTATTTT. Protein sequence: CASSSRTSGRDTQYF. Using reference TRBV5-1 and TRBJ2-3 for the parts outside the CDR3, the full variable domain is KAGVTQTPRYLIKTRGQQVTLSCSPISGHRSVSWYQQTPGQGLQFLFEYFSETQRNKGNFPGRFSGRQFSNSRSEMNVSTLELGDSALYLCASSSRTSGRDTQYFGPGTRLTVL.

V is TRBV27 and J is TRBJ2-1; 8 bases fit TRBD2. This CDR3 is built from 14 residues. V lost 2 bases and J lost 7; bases outside the gene matches: 4. Germline CDR1 reads MNHEY; CDR2 reads SMNVEV (reference sequence). The CDR3 reads CASSLAGGLNEQFF. As DNA, the CDR3 is TGTGCCAGCAGTTTAGCGGGAGGTTTGAATGAGCAGTTCTTC.

This chain links TRBV6-2 or TRBV6-3 with TRBJ2-2; 8 bases are shared with TRBD1. The germline gives CDR1 MNHEY, CDR2 SVGEGT. CDR3 length equals 16 residues. V trimming: 5 bases; J trimming: 4 bases; junction bases outside the gene matches: 9. CDR3 loop: CASSPWTGIGTGELFF. For the CDR3, the DNA is TGTGCCAGCAGTCCATGGACAGGGATCGGCACCGGGGAGCTGTTTTTT.

This clone was found a few times. The chain uses TRBV7-2 and TRBJ1-1; D is unresolved. Germline V gives CDR1 SGHTA, CDR2 FQGNSA. V dropped 5 bases and J dropped 4 bases, with 17 bases sitting between them. This CDR3 contains 15 residues. As DNA, the CDR3 is TGTGCCAGCAGCCCCCGGGGAGGGAGGTTCACTGAAGCTTTCTTT. Translated, it gives CASSPRGGRFTEAFF.

The rearrangement links TRBV9 to TRBJ2-7; no clear D. V gave up 0 bases and J gave up 0 bases, with 10 bases separating them. Germline V CDR1 and CDR2: SGDLS, YYNGEE. The CDR3 sequence is 15 residues long. Here the CDR3 reads CASSVEAIRSYEQYF. The DNA for the CDR3 is TGTGCCAGCAGCGTAGAGGCAATTCGCTCCTACGAGCAGTACTTC.

The gene calls are TRBV7-6 and TRBJ2-7; maybe TRBD2 (7 bases). The V end was cut by 5 bases, the J end by 0 bases, with 17 bases between. This CDR3 is 16 amino acids long. Per germline, CDR1 SGHVS and CDR2 FNYEAQ. CDR3: CASSPLGGGGSYEQYF. DNA of the CDR3: TGTGCCAGCAGCCCCTTGGGGGGCGGGGGCTCCTACGAGCAGTACTTC.

This clone occurred a few times. The rearrangement uses TRBV19 and TRBJ1-2; D is unclear. This CDR3 contains 13 residues. Per the germline V gene, CDR1 is LNHDA and CDR2 is SQIVND (reference sequence). Trimming shortened V by 10 bases and J by 0 bases, and 12 bases separated the two germline ends. The CDR3 nucleotides read TGTGCCACCGCACAGATCTCTAACTATGGCTACACCTTC. Its translation is CATAQISNYGYTF.

CDR3: CASSGLSFNTGELFF. The CDR3 DNA reads as TGTGCCAGCAGCGGACTATCCTTCAACACCGGGGAGCTGTTTTTT. The chain recombines TRBV28 with TRBJ2-2; the D gene is possibly TRBD2 (6 bases). The V gene's germline CDR1 is MDHEN and CDR2 SYDVKM. V was pared by 6 bases and J by 2 bases, with 13 bases between. The CDR3 sequence is 15 residues long.

The chain has TRBV28 and TRBJ2-7, with TRBD2 matching over 7 bases. CDR3 length: 16 residues. The germline gives CDR1 MDHEN, CDR2 SYDVKM. V shed 5 bases and J 1 base; nucleotides not matched to a gene: 11. CDR3 sequence: CASSPPLREESYEQYF. The DNA for the CDR3 is TGTGCCAGCAGTCCCCCTTTACGGGAGGAGTCCTACGAGCAGTACTTC.

The CDR3 sequence is CASSGPGGSYNEQFF. The CDR3, as DNA: TGTGCCAGCAGCGGTCCGGGGGGCTCCTACAATGAGCAGTTCTTC. The chain has TRBV9 and TRBJ2-1; 7 positions match TRBD2. The CDR3 is 15 amino acids. J gave up 0 bases and V 3 bases, and 3 bases lay outside the gene matches. In germline, CDR1 is SGDLS, CDR2 YYNGEE.

V is TRBV20-1 and J is TRBJ1-2; D gene ambiguous. Germline V CDR1 and CDR2: DFQATT, SNEGSKA (reference sequence). The CDR3 is 10 residues long. V shed 7 bases and J shed 8 bases, with 11 bases lying between them. The DNA for the CDR3 is TGCAGTGTCTTCGAATACGGCTACACCTTC. Amino acids: CSVFEYGYTF.